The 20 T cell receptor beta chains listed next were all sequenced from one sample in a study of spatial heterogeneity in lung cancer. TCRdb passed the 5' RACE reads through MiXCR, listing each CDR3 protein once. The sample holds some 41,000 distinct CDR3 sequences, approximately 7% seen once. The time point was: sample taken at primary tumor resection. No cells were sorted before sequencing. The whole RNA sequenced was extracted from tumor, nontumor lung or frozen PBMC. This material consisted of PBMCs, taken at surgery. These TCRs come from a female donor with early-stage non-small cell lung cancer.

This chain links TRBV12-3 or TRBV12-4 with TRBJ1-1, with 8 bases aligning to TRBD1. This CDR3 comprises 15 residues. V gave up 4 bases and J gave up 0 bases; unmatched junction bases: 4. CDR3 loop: CASSSWTGLNTEAFF. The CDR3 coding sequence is TGTGCCAGCAGTTCTTGGACAGGGCTGAACACTGAAGCTTTCTTT.

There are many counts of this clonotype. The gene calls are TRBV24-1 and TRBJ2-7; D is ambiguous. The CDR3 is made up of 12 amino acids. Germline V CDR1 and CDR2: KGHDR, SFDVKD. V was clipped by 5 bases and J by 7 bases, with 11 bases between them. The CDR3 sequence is CATSGQTEEQYF. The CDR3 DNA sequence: TGTGCCACCAGTGGCCAGACGGAAGAGCAGTACTTC.

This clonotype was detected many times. CDR3 in amino acids: CASNDRRAATNEKLFF. In DNA, the CDR3 is TGTGCCAGCAACGACCGGAGGGCTGCAACTAATGAAAAACTGTTTTTT. The chain employs TRBV6-6 and TRBJ1-4; D is unclear. The ends were cut back, 7 bases at V and 0 bases at J, with 15 bases in the middle. CDR3 length: 16 residues. The V gene's germline CDR1 is MNHNY and CDR2 SVGAGI (reference sequence).

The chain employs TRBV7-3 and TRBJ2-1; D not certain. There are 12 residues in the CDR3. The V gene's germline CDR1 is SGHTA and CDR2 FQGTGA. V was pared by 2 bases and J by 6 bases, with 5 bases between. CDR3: CASSLSSNEQFF. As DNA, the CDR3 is TGTGCCAGCAGCTTATCATCCAATGAGCAGTTCTTC.

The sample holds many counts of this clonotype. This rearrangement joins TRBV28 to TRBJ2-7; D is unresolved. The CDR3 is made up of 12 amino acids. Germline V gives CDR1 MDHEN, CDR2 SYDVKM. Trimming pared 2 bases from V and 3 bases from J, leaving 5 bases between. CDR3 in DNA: TGTGCCAGCAGTTTAGGCGGCTACGAGCAGTACTTC. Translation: CASSLGGYEQYF.

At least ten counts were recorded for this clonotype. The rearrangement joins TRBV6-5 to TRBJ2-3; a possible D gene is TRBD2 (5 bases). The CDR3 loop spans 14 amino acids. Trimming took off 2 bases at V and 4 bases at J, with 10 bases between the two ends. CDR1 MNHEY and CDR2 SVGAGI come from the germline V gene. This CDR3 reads CASSYTIGADTQYF. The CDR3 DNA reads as TGTGCCAGCAGTTACACGATCGGGGCAGATACGCAGTATTTT.

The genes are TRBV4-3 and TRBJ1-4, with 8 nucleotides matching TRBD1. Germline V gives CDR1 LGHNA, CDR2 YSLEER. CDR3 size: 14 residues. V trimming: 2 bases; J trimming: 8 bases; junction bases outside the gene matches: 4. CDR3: CASSQQGAGEKLFF. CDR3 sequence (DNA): TGCGCCAGCAGCCAACAGGGGGCTGGGGAAAAACTGTTTTTT.

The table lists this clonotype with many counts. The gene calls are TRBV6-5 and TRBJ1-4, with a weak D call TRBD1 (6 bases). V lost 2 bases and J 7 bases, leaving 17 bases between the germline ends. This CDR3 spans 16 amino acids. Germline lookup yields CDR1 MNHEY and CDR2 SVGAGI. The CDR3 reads CASSYQSNRVGEKLFF. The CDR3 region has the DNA TGTGCCAGCAGTTACCAAAGTAACAGGGTTGGTGAAAAACTGTTTTTT.

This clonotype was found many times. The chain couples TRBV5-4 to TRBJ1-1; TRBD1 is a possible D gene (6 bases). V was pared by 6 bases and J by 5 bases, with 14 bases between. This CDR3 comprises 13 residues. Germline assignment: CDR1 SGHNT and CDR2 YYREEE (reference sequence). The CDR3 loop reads CASTFLGGTEAFF. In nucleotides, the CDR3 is TGTGCCAGCACCTTCCTAGGGGGAACTGAAGCTTTCTTT. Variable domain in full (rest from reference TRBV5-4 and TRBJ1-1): ETGVTQSPTHLIKTRGQQVTLRCSSQSGHNTVSWYQQALGQGPQFIFQYYREEENGRGNFPPRFSGLQFPNYSSELNVNALELDDSALYLCASTFLGGTEAFFGQGTRLTVV.

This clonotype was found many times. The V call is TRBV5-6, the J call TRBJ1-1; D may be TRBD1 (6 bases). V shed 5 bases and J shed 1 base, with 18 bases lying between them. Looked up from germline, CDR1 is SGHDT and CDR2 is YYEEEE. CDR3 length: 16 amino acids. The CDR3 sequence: CASSSRPGHQNTEAFF. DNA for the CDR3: TGTGCCAGCAGTTCTCGTCCGGGACACCAGAACACTGAAGCTTTCTTT.

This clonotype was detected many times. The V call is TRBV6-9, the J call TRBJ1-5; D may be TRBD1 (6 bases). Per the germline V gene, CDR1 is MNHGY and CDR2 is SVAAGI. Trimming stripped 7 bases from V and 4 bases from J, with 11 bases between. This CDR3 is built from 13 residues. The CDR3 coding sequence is TGTGCCAGCACTCGGACAGTAAATCAGCCCCAGCATTTT. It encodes CASTRTVNQPQHF.

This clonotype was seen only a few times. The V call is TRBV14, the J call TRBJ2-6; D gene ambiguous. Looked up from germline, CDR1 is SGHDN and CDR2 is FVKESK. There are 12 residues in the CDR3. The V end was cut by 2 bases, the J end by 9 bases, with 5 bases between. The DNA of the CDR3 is TGTGCCAGCAGCCAACACCTCAACGTCCTGACTTTC. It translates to CASSQHLNVLTF.

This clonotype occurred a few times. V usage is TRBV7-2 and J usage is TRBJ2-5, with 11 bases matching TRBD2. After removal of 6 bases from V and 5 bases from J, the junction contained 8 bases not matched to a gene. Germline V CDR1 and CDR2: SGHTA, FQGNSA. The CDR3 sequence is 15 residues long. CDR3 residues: CASSLALAGVETQYF. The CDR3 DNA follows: TGTGCCAGCAGTCTAGCACTAGCGGGGGTTGAGACCCAGTACTTC.

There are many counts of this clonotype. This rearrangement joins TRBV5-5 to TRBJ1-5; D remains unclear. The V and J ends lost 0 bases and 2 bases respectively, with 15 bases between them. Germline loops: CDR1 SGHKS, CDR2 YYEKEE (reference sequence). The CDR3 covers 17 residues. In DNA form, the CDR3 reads TGTGCCAGCAGCTTGGGTCAGACCCGTACGGGCAATCAGCCCCAGCATTTT. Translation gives CASSLGQTRTGNQPQHF.

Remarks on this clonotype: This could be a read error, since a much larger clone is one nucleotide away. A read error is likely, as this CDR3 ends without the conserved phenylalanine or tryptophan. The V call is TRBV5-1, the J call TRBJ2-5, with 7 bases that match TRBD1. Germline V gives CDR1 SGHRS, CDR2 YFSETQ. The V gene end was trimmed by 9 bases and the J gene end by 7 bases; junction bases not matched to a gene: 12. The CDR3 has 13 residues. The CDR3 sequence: CATGQVSDGTQYL. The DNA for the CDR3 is TGCGCCACCGGACAGGTCTCCGACGGGACCCAGTACCTC.

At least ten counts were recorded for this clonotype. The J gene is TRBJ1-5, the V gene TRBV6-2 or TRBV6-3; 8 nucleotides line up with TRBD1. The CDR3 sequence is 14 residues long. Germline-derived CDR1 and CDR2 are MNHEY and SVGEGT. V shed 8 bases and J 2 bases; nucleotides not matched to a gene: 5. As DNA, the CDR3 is TGTGCCAGCGGGTGGACAGGGCGCAATCAGCCCCAGCATTTT. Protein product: CASGWTGRNQPQHF.

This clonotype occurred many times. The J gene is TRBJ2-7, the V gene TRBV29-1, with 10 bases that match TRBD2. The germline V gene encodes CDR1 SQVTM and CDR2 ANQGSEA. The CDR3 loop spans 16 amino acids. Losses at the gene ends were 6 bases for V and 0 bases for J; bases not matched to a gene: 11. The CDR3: CSVGVSERGGSYEQYF. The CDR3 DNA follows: TGCAGCGTAGGGGTATCTGAGCGGGGGGGCTCCTACGAGCAGTACTTC.

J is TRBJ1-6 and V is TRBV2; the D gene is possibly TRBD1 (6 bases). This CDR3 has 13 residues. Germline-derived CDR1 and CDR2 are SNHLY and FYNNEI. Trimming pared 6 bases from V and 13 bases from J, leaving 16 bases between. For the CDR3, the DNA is TGTGCCAGCAGGGGGGACATAGTAACGCCCCTCCACTTT. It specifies CASRGDIVTPLHF.

CDR3 DNA sequence: TGTGCCAGCAGCCAATCGGTAGATACGCAGTATTTT. Residues: CASSQSVDTQYF. The chain couples TRBV3-1 to TRBJ2-3; D remains ambiguous. Trimming stripped 2 bases from V and 5 bases from J, with 5 bases between. The CDR3 has 12 amino acids. Germline CDR1 and CDR2: LGHDT and YNNKEL (reference sequence).

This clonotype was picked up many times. CDR3 residues: CASSYRQGQETQYF. Written as DNA, the CDR3 is TGTGCCAGCAGTTACCGGCAGGGTCAAGAGACCCAGTACTTC. This rearrangement joins TRBV6-2 or TRBV6-3 to TRBJ2-5; D perhaps matches TRBD1 (5 bases). The CDR3 is made up of 14 amino acids. V gave up 2 bases and J gave up 2 bases, with 9 bases separating them. Per germline, CDR1 MNHEY and CDR2 SVGEGT.